This TCR beta chain stems from a study of blood T cell repertoires in COVID-19. At the level of the study: Samples taken during acute and convalescent COVID-19 were collected in the United States, Italy and Spain.

In terms of age and location, participants ranged from roughly 18 to 90 years and lived in about two dozen US areas. The study assigned cohorts using participant-reported clinical history. Recovered status applied to Cohort 3 donors who had two consecutive negative PCRs. It also applied to those with clearance or with symptom resolution. TCRdb's copy holds only in-frame clones and misses some; the assay was immunoSEQ multiplex PCR. The table has some 220,000 clones, approximately 90% seen once. The CDR3 covers 16 residues. V was trimmed by 3 bases and J by 0 bases, leaving 12 bases between them. Germline values: CDR1 SNHLY, CDR2 FYNNEI.

The chain couples TRBV2 to TRBJ1-5; D unresolved. This receptor was taken from a woman in her 30s who had recovered from COVID-19. Material: PBMCs or T cells enriched from blood (not recorded which). CDR3 sequence: CASSDPAGYSNQPQHF. CDR3 sequence (DNA): TGTGCCAGCAGTGATCCGGCAGGATATAGCAATCAGCCCCAGCATTTT. Variable domain in full (rest from reference TRBV2 and TRBJ1-5): EPEVTQTPSHQVTQMGQEVILRCVPISNHLYFYWYRQILGQKVEFLVSFYNNEISEKSEIFDDQFSVERPDGSNFTLKIRSTKLEDSAMYFCASSDPAGYSNQPQHFGDGTRLSIL.